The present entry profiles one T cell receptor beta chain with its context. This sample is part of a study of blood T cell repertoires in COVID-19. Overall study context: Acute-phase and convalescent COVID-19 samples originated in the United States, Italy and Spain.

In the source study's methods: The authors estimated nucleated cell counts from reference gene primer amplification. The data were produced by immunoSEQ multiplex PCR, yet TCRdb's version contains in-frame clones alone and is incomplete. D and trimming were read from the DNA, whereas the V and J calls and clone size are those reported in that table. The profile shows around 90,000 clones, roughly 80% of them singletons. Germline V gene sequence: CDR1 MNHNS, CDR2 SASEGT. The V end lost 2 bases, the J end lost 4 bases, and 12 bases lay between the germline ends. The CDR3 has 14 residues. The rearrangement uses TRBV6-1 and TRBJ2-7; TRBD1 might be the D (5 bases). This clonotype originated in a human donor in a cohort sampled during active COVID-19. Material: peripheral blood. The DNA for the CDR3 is TGTGCCAGCAGTGAATGGAAACAGGTTTACGAGCAGTACTTC. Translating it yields CASSEWKQVYEQYF.